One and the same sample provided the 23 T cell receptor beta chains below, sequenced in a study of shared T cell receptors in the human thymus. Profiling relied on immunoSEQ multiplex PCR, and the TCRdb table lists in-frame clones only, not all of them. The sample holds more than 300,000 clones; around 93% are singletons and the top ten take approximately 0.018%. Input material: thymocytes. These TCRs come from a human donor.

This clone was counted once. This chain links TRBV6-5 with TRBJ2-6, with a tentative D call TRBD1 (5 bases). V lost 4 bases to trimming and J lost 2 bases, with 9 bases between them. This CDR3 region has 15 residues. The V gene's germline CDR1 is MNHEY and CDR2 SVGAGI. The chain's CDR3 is CASSFTGTGANVLTF. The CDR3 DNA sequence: TGTGCCAGCAGTTTCACAGGCACTGGGGCCAACGTCCTGACTTTC.

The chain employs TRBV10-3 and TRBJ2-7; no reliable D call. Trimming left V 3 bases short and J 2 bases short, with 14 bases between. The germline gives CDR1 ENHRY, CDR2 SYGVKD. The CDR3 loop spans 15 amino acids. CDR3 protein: CAISDEGRPTYEQYF. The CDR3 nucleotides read TGTGCCATCAGTGACGAAGGCAGGCCTACCTACGAGCAGTACTTC.

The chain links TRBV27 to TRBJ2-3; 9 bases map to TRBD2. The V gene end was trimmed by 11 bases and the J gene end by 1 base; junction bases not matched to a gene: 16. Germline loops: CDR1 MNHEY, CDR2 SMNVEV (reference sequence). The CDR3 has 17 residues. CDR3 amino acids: CAARRGLAEGGTDTQYF. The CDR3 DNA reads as TGTGCCGCACGCCGGGGACTAGCAGAGGGAGGCACAGATACGCAGTATTTT.

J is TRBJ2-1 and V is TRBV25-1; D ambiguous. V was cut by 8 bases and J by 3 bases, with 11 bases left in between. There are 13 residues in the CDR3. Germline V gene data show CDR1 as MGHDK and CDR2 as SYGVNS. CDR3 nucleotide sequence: TGTGCCAGCTTAAAAAGAGGCTACAATGAGCAGTTCTTC. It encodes CASLKRGYNEQFF. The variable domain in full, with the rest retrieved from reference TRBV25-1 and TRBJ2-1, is EADIYQTPRYLVIGTGKKITLECSQTMGHDKMYWYQQDPGMELHLIHYSYGVNSTEKGDLSSESTVSRIRTEHFPLTLESARPSHTSQYLCASLKRGYNEQFFGPGTRLTVL.

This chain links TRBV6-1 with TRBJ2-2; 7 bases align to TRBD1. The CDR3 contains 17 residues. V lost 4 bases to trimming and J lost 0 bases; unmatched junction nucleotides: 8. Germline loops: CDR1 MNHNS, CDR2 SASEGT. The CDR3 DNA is TGTGCCAGCAGTGGGGACGGACAGGCCCCGAACACCGGGGAGCTGTTTTTT. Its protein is CASSGDGQAPNTGELFF.

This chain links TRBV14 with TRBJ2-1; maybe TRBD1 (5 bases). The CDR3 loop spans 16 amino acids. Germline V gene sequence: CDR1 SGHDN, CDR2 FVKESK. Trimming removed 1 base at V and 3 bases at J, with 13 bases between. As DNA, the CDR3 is TGTGCCAGCAGCCAAGGAAGACCAGACAGCTACAATGAGCAGTTCTTC. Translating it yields CASSQGRPDSYNEQFF. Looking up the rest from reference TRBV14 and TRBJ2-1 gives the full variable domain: EAGVTQFPSHSVIEKGQTVTLRCDPISGHDNLYWYRRVMGKEIKFLLHFVKESKQDESGMPNNRFLAERTGGTYSTLKVQPAELEDSGVYFCASSQGRPDSYNEQFFGPGTRLTVL.

DNA for the CDR3: TGCAGCGTTTACGGCGGCTGGGGCTACACCTTC. It specifies CSVYGGWGYTF. This chain links TRBV29-1 with TRBJ1-2, with no clear D. CDR1 and CDR2 from the germline V gene are SQVTM and ANQGSEA. This CDR3 has 11 residues. V was shortened by 5 bases and J by 8 bases, with 12 bases between the two germline ends.

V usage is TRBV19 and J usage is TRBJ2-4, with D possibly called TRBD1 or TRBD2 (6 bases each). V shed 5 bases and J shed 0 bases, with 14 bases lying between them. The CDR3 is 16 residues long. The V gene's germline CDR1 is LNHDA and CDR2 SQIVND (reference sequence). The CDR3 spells CASSPTGTGAKNIQYF. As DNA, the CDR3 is TGTGCCAGTAGTCCCACAGGGACTGGAGCCAAAAACATTCAGTACTTC.

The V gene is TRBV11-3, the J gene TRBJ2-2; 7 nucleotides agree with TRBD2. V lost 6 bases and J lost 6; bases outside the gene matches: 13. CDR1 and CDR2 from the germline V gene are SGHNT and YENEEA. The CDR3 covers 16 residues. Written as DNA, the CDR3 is TGTGCCAGCAGGGAAGGGGCGGGAGAGGAGGCCGGGGAGCTGTTTTTT. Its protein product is CASREGAGEEAGELFF.

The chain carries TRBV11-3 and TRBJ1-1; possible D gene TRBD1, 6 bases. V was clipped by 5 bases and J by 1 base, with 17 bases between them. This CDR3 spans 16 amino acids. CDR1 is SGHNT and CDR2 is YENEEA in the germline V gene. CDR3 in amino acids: CASSLTPGTPNTEAFF. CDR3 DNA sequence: TGTGCCAGCAGCCTAACCCCCGGGACACCGAACACTGAAGCTTTCTTT.

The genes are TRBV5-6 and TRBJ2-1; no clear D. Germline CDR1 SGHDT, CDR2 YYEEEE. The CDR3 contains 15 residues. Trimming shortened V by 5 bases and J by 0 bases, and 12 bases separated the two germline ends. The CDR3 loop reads CASSPEVGSYNEQFF. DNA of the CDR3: TGTGCCAGCAGTCCGGAAGTAGGCTCCTACAATGAGCAGTTCTTC.

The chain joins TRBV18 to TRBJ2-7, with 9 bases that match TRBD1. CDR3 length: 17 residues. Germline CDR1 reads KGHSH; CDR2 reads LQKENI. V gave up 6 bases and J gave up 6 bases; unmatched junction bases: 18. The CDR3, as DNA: TGTGCCAGCTCGGGGGTCTGTCGGCGGACAGGGGATCGCGAGCAGTACTTC. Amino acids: CASSGVCRRTGDREQYF.

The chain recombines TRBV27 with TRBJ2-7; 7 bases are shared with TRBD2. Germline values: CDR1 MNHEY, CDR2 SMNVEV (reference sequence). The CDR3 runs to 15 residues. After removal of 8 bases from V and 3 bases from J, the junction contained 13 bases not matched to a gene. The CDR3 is CASGTRRGSGYEQYF. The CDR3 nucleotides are TGTGCCAGCGGAACCAGGCGGGGGAGCGGCTACGAGCAGTACTTC.

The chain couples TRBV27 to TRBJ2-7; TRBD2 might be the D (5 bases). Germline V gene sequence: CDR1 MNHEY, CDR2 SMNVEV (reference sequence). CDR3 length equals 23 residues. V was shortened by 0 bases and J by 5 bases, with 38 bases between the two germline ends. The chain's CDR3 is CASSLSIDRAKPATAVPVDEQYF. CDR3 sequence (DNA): TGTGCCAGCAGTTTATCGATTGACCGGGCAAAACCAGCCACAGCGGTGCCCGTTGACGAGCAGTACTTC.

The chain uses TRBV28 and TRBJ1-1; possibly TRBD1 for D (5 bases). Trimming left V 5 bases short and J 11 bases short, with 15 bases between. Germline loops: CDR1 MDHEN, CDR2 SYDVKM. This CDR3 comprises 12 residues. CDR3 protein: CASSRGVWGAFF. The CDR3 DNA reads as TGTGCCAGCAGTAGAGGGGTGTGGGGGGCTTTCTTT.

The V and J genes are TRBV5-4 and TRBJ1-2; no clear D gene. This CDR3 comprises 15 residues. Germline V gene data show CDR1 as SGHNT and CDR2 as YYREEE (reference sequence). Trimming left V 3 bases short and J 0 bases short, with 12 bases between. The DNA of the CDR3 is TGTGCCAGCAGCTCCGAAATGCAGGCTAACTATGGCTACACCTTC. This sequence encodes CASSSEMQANYGYTF.

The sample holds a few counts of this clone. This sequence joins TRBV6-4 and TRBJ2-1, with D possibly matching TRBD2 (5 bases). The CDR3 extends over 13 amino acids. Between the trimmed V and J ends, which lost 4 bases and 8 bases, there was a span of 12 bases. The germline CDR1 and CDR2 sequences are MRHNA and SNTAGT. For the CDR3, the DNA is TGTGCCAGCAGTGTCGGACTCCCGGATGAGCAGTTCTTC. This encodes CASSVGLPDEQFF.

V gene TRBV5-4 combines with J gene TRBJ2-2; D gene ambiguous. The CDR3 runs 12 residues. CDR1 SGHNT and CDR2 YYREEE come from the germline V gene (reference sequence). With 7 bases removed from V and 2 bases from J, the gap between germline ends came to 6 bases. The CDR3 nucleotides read TGTGCCAGCGCCTTAAACACCGGGGAGCTGTTTTTT. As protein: CASALNTGELFF.

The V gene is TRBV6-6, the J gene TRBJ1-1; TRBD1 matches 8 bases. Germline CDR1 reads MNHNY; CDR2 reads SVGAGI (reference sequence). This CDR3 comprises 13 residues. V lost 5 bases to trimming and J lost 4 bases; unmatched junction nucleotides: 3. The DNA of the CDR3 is TGTGCCAGCAGTCCCGGACAGGGCACTGAAGCTTTCTTT. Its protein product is CASSPGQGTEAFF.

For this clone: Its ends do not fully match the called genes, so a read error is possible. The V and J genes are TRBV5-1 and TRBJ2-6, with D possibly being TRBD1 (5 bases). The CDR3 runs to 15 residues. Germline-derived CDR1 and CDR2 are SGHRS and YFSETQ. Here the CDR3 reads CAGSLVAGWSNVLTF. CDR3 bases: TGCGCCGGCAGCTTGGTAGCAGGGTGGTCCAACGTCCTGACTTTC.

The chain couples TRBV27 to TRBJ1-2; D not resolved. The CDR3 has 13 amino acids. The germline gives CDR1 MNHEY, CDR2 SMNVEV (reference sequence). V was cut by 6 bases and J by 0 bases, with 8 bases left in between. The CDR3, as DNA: TGTGCCAGCAGCGACGGGTCTAACTATGGCTACACCTTC. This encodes CASSDGSNYGYTF.

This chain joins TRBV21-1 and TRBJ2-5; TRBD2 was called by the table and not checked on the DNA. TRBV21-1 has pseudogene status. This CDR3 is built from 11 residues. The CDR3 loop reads CASSGGETQYF. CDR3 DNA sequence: TGTGCCAGCTCCGGGGGGGAGACCCAGTACTTC.

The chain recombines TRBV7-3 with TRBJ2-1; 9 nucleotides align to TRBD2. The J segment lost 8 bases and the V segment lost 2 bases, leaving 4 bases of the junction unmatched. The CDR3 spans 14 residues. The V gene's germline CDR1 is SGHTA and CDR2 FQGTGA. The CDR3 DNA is TGTGCCAGCAGCTTATTGACTAGCGGTGATGAGCAGTTCTTC. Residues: CASSLLTSGDEQFF.